This TCR beta chain was observed in a study of early T cells in non-severe SARS-CoV-2 infection. Study at large: With bulk RNA from unsorted whole blood as input, sequencing yielded unpaired chains.

Each single cDNA molecule received a unique molecular identifier. A single record per CDR3 protein comes from TCRdb applying MiXCR to the 5' RACE reads. The sample yields some 80,000 distinct CDR3 sequences, 9% to 15% seen once. This clonotype was counted only a few times. The CDR3 covers 11 residues. Trimming left V 7 bases short and J 1 base short, with 4 bases between. Germline loops: CDR1 SGHVS, CDR2 FQNEAQ. The TCR originated in an adult who was a healthcare worker with PCR-confirmed SARS-CoV-2 infection or an uninfected control (not recorded which). The donor label of this sample is uncertain. The specimen was whole blood, collected at baseline. This chain connects TRBV7-8 to TRBJ2-5; D call uncertain. CDR3 in DNA: TGTGCCAGCAAATTCCAAGAGACCCAGTACTTC. Amino acids: CASKFQETQYF.